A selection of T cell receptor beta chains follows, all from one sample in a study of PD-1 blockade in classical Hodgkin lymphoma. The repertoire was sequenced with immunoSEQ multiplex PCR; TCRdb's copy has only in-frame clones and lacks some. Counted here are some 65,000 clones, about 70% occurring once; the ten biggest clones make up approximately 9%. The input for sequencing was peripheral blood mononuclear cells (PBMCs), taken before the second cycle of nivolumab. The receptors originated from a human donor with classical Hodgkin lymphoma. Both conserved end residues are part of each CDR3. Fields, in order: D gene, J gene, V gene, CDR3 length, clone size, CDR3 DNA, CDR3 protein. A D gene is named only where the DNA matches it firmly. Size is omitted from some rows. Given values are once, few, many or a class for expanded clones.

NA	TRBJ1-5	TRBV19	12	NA	TGTGCCAGTAACGGGGGCGCTCAGCCCCAGCATTTT	CASNGGAQPQHF
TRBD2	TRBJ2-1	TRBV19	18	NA	TGTGCCAGTAGTCCCTTAGAGGCTAGCGGGAGTAGGGGCAATGAGCAGTTCTTC	CASSPLEASGSRGNEQFF
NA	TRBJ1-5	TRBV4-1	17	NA	TGCGCCAGCAGCCAAGATACGGGCAGGGGTGGCAATCAGCCCCAGCATTTT	CASSQDTGRGGNQPQHF
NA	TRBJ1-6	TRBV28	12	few	TGTGCCAGCAGTTATGTGGATTCACCCCTCCACTTT	CASSYVDSPLHF
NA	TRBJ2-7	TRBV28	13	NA	TGTGCCAGCGGCGGGACAGTAGCTTACGAGCAGTACTTC	CASGGTVAYEQYF
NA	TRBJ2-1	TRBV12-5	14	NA	TGTGCTAGTGGTAGCGTGACCTCCTACAATGAGCAGTTCTTC	CASGSVTSYNEQFF
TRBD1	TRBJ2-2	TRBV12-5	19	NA	TGTGCTAGTGGTTTGGTACGGTCAGGGGGCACCGGGGACACCGGGGAGCTGTTTTTT	CASGLVRSGGTGDTGELFF
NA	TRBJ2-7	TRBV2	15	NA	TGTGCCAGCAGCAACCTCGGACTACCACTTTACGAGCAGTACTTC	CASSNLGLPLYEQYF
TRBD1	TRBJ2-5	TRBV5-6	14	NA	TGTGCCAGCAGCGGGGACAGGGAGGAGGAGACCCAGTACTTC	CASSGDREEETQYF
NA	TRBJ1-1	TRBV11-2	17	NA	TGTGCCAGCAGCTCACAGGGAGGTCTATCACTGAACACTGAAGCTTTCTTT	CASSSQGGLSLNTEAFF
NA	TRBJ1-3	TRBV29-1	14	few	TGCAGCGTTGAAGTAGGGGACGGCGGAAACACCATATATTTT	CSVEVGDGGNTIYF
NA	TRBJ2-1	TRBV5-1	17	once	TGCGCCAGCAGCTTGGAGATAGCGGCAAACCCCTACAATGAGCAGTTCTTC	CASSLEIAANPYNEQFF
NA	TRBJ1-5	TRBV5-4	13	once	TGTGCCAGCAGCTTGATGGGGAATCAGCCCCAGCATTTT	CASSLMGNQPQHF
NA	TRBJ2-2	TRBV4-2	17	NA	TGTGCCAGCAGCCAAGAATTCACAGGGGAGGGGAACCGGGAGCTGTTTTTT	CASSQEFTGEGNRELFF
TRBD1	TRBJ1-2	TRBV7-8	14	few	TGTGCCAGCAGTCAAGGGACAGGGAGCTATGGCTACACCTTC	CASSQGTGSYGYTF
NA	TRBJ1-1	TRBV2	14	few	TGTGCCAGCAGTGAAGGCAGGAGGACTACTGAAGCTTTCTTT	CASSEGRRTTEAFF
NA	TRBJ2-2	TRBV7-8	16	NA	TGTGCCAGCAGCCCCCGGTTCGGAGGTCTAGCCGGGGAGCTGTTTTTT	CASSPRFGGLAGELFF
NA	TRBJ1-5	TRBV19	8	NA	TGTGCCAGTAGAACCCAGCATTTT	CASRTQHF
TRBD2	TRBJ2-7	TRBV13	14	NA	TGTGCCAGCAGCTGGGCGGGGGGGTTCTACGAGCAGTACTTC	CASSWAGGFYEQYF
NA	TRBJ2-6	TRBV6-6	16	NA	TGTGCCAGCAGTTACGATTTCCTCTCTGGGGCCAACGTCCTGACTTTC	CASSYDFLSGANVLTF
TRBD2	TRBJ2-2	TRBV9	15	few	TGTGCCAGCAGCGTAGCGGGAGGGCCTAACGGGGAGCTGTTTTTT	CASSVAGGPNGELFF
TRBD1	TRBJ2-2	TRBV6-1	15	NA	TGTGCCAGCACCTCCGGGACAGGGTTCACCGGGGAGCTGTTTTTT	CASTSGTGFTGELFF
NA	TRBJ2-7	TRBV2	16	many	TGTGCCAGCAGTGAAGAGGTGAATCCGGACAACTACGAGCAGTACTTC	CASSEEVNPDNYEQYF